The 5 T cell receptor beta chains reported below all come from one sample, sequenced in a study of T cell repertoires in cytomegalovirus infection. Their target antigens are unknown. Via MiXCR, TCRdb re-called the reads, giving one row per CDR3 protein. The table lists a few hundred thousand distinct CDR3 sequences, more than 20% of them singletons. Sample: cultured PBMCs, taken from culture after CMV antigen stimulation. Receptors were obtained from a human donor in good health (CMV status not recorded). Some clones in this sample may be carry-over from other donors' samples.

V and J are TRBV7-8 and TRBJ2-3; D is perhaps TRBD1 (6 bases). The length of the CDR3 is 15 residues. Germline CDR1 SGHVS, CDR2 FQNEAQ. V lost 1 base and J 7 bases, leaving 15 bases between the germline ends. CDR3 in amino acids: CASSLDRVGGHTQYF. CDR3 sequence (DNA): TGTGCCAGCAGCTTAGATAGAGTAGGGGGACATACGCAGTATTTT.

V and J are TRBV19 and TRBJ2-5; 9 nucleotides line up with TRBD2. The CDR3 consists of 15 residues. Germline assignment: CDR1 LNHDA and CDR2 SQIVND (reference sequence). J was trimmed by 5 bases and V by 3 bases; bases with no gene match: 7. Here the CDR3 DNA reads TGTGCCAGTAGTATGGGGCGGGAGGGCCGGGAGACCCAGTACTTC. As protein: CASSMGREGRETQYF.

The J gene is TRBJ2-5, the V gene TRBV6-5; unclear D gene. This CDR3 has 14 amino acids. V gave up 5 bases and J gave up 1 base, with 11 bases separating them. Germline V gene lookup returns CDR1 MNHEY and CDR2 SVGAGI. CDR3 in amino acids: CASSLFRAQETQYF. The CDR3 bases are TGTGCCAGCAGTCTCTTTAGAGCCCAAGAGACCCAGTACTTC.

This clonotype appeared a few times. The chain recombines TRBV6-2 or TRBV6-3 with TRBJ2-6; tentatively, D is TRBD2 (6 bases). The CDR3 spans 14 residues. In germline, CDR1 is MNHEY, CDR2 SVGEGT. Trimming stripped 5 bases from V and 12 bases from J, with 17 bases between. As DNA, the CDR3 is TGTGCCAGCAGTGTCCTGGGACTCCCAAGCGTCCTGACTTTC. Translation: CASSVLGLPSVLTF.

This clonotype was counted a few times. The CDR3 nucleotides read TGTGCCAGCCCCGGGACTAGCGGGAGCTCCTACAATGAGCAGTTCTTC. Its translation: CASPGTSGSSYNEQFF. The V gene is TRBV6-1, the J gene TRBJ2-1; 14 bases are shared with TRBD2. Germline-derived CDR1 and CDR2 are MNHNS and SASEGT. Trimming cost V 8 bases and J 0 bases; bases outside gene matches: 3. CDR3 length equals 16 residues.